This T cell receptor (beta chain) derives from a study of T cell changes during pregnancy in multiple sclerosis. Assay: immunoSEQ multiplex PCR; the TCRdb copy retains only in-frame clones and omits some. The table includes about 88,000 clones, about 92% detected once. This CDR3 spans 14 amino acids. V was pared by 0 bases and J by 3 bases, with 11 bases between. CDR1 GTSNPN and CDR2 SVGIG come from the germline V gene (reference sequence). J is TRBJ1-1 and V is TRBV30, with D possibly being TRBD1 (6 bases). The sequencing used peripheral blood, collected in the first trimester of pregnancy. The sequence was obtained from a female donor with multiple sclerosis, enrolled in a pregnancy study. The CDR3 reads CAWSVGGGDTEAFF. In DNA, the CDR3 is TGTGCCTGGAGTGTAGGAGGGGGGGACACTGAAGCTTTCTTT.